These 18 T cell receptor beta chains originate from one sample sequenced in a study of blood T cell repertoires in COVID-19. The assay was immunoSEQ multiplex PCR, and TCRdb's table has in-frame clones only and misses some. The table lists about 160,000 clones, around 83% of them singletons, with more than 5% in the top ten. Sequenced: peripheral blood. These receptors were obtained from a woman aged 50 to 65 with COVID-19, enrolled during active disease.

This rearrangement joins TRBV7-3 to TRBJ2-3; TRBD2 is a possible D gene (6 bases). Trimming shortened V by 1 base and J by 5 bases, and 13 bases separated the two germline ends. The CDR3 totals 15 residues. The germline V gene has CDR1 SGHTA and CDR2 FQGTGA. The CDR3, as DNA: TGTGCCAGCAGCTTAAGGCTAGCGCACGGAGATACGCAGTATTTT. It yields the protein CASSLRLAHGDTQYF.

This chain connects TRBV6-1 to TRBJ2-3; D is ambiguous. Between the trimmed V and J ends, which lost 4 bases and 0 bases, there was a span of 14 bases. Germline values: CDR1 MNHNS, CDR2 SASEGT. This CDR3 has 16 amino acids. CDR3 residues: CASSVRLEPSTDTQYF. The CDR3 region has the DNA TGTGCCAGCAGTGTTAGACTGGAACCTAGCACAGATACGCAGTATTTT.

Here the CDR3 reads CASSPPTGREKLFF. The CDR3, as DNA: TGTGCCAGCTCACCACCGACAGGGAGAGAAAAACTGTTTTTT. V and J are TRBV18 and TRBJ1-4, with TRBD1 identical over 7 bases. The length of the CDR3 is 14 residues. Germline trimming cut 0 bases from V and 8 bases from J; bases unmatched to any gene: 3. Germline lookup yields CDR1 KGHSH and CDR2 LQKENI.

This rearrangement joins TRBV7-2 to TRBJ1-1; no clear D. The CDR3 runs 14 residues. V was shortened by 3 bases and J by 2 bases, with 10 bases between the two germline ends. Germline V gives CDR1 SGHTA, CDR2 FQGNSA. The CDR3 sequence is CASSFRSGNTEAFF. The CDR3 nucleotides read TGTGCCAGCAGCTTCCGGAGTGGAAACACTGAAGCTTTCTTT.

Only one count was recorded for this clone. The junction differs from germline at one of its ends, possibly a read error. The chain recombines TRBV15 with TRBJ2-7; 8 bases map to TRBD1. The germline gives CDR1 LNHNV, CDR2 YYDKDF (reference sequence). This CDR3 contains 13 residues. CDR3 DNA: TGTGCCACCAGGGGGACAGGCCCTGCACCAACAAACTTC. This sequence encodes CATRGTGPAPTNF.

The chain uses TRBV6-5 and TRBJ1-2; the D is unclear. Trimming removed 8 bases from V and 3 bases from J, with 19 bases in between. The CDR3 consists of 15 residues. CDR1 and CDR2 from the germline V gene are MNHEY and SVGAGI. In DNA form, the CDR3 reads TGTGCCAGCCGATATGAATGGTCGGTGGACTATGGCTACACCTTC. As protein: CASRYEWSVDYGYTF.

The chain employs TRBV5-1 and TRBJ2-1; 8 bases are shared with TRBD1. The CDR3 totals 13 residues. Per germline, CDR1 SGHRS and CDR2 YFSETQ. The V gene end was trimmed by 4 bases and the J gene end by 5 bases; junction bases not matched to a gene: 2. The CDR3 loop reads CASSPTGDNEQFF. The CDR3 nucleotides read TGCGCCAGCAGCCCGACAGGGGACAATGAGCAGTTCTTC.

V and J are TRBV6-2 or TRBV6-3 and TRBJ1-5; tentative D call: TRBD1 (5 bases). Germline V gene lookup returns CDR1 MNHEY and CDR2 SVGEGT. V lost 0 bases and J lost 1, with 10 bases in between. This CDR3 is 16 amino acids long. The CDR3 sequence is CASSYSGRASNQPQHF. The CDR3 DNA sequence: TGTGCCAGCAGTTACTCTGGCAGGGCCAGCAATCAGCCCCAGCATTTT.

V is TRBV5-1 and J is TRBJ1-1, with D possibly TRBD1 on 6 matching bases. Trimming took off 4 bases at V and 5 bases at J, with 18 bases between the two ends. The CDR3 runs to 15 residues. CDR1 and CDR2 from the germline V gene are SGHRS and YFSETQ. Here the CDR3 reads CASSLRRGAGTEAFF. Written as DNA, the CDR3 is TGCGCCAGCAGCCTACGACGGGGGGCAGGTACTGAAGCTTTCTTT.

The J gene is TRBJ1-3, the V gene TRBV2; D not resolved. In germline, CDR1 is SNHLY, CDR2 FYNNEI. This CDR3 has 13 residues. Trimming took off 10 bases at V and 6 bases at J, with 16 bases between the two ends. In DNA form, the CDR3 reads TGTGCCACCCCTCGGGTTCCCCTAAACACCATATATTTT. Translated, it gives CATPRVPLNTIYF.

The V gene is TRBV7-7, the J gene TRBJ2-1; D is perhaps TRBD2 (5 bases). The V end lost 6 bases, the J end lost 1 base, and 13 bases lay between the germline ends. Germline V gives CDR1 SSHAT, CDR2 FNYEAQ (reference sequence). The CDR3 covers 15 residues. CDR3 loop: CASRDRTQSYNEQFF. The CDR3 nucleotides are TGTGCCAGCAGGGACCGGACTCAGTCCTACAATGAGCAGTTCTTC.

The V and J genes are TRBV27 and TRBJ2-7, with 9 nucleotides matching TRBD2. The germline CDR1 and CDR2 sequences are MNHEY and SMNVEV (reference sequence). This CDR3 has 15 amino acids. Losses at the gene ends were 5 bases for V and 4 bases for J; bases not matched to a gene: 9. CDR3 residues: CASSLIGTSLYEQYF. The CDR3 DNA follows: TGTGCCAGCAGTCTTATCGGGACTAGCTTGTACGAGCAGTACTTC.

There are a few counts of this clone. The chain's CDR3 is CASSFSMLGAQFF. CDR3 in DNA: TGTGCCAGCAGCTTTAGTATGTTAGGGGCACAGTTCTTC. V gene TRBV7-9 combines with J gene TRBJ2-1, with D perhaps matching TRBD1 (5 bases). Per germline, CDR1 SEHNR and CDR2 FQNEAQ (reference sequence). This CDR3 spans 13 amino acids. Trimming cost V 3 bases and J 13 bases, with 16 bases left between them.

This chain joins TRBV5-6 and TRBJ2-3; 7 bases align to TRBD1. The germline V gene has CDR1 SGHDT and CDR2 YYEEEE. This CDR3 contains 14 residues. Trimming at V came to 7 bases and at J to 2 bases, leaving 7 bases not matched to a gene. DNA for the CDR3: TGTGCCAGCGGGACAGCGAAGTCCACAGATACGCAGTATTTT. The encoded protein is CASGTAKSTDTQYF.

V and J are TRBV7-6 and TRBJ2-3; 15 bases agree with TRBD2. The CDR3 has 16 residues. Germline V gene lookup returns CDR1 SGHVS and CDR2 FNYEAQ. Unmatched junction bases numbered 5, after V lost 5 bases and J lost 5 bases. As DNA, the CDR3 is TGTGCCAGCAGCAAGGGACTAGCGGGGGGAAAAGATACGCAGTATTTT. It encodes CASSKGLAGGKDTQYF.

This chain joins TRBV11-3 and TRBJ1-4; maybe TRBD1 (5 bases). Trimming removed 5 bases at V and 7 bases at J, with 11 bases between. The germline CDR1 and CDR2 sequences are SGHNT and YENEEA. CDR3 length: 13 amino acids. CDR3 nucleotides: TGTGCCAGCAGCGTGATCGGGGGTGAAAAACTGTTTTTT. It encodes CASSVIGGEKLFF.

The chain employs TRBV11-2 and TRBJ2-7; TRBD2 matches at 10 bases. V lost 2 bases and J lost 0; bases outside the gene matches: 10. This CDR3 has 18 amino acids. The germline V gene has CDR1 SGHAT and CDR2 FQNNGV. In DNA, the CDR3 is TGTGCCAGCAGCTTAATCCCTAGCGGGGGCCCTTTCTCCTACGAGCAGTACTTC. Protein: CASSLIPSGGPFSYEQYF.

The CDR3 loop is CASSQKQDPNEKLFF. The CDR3 nucleotides are TGTGCCAGCAGCCAGAAACAGGATCCTAATGAAAAACTGTTTTTT. This chain joins TRBV4-2 and TRBJ1-4; a weak D match, TRBD1 (5 bases). With 3 bases removed from V and 3 bases from J, the gap between germline ends came to 11 bases. This CDR3 region has 15 residues. Looked up from germline, CDR1 is LGHNA and CDR2 is YNFKEQ.